The T cell receptor beta chain described here comes from a study of blood T cell dynamics during melanoma immunotherapy. Study in general: First-line therapy was either pembrolizumab or nivolumab with ipilimumab for metastatic melanoma.

The time point is: pre-treatment baseline. Sampling occurred pretreatment (T0) and at week 3 (W3), after cycle one of checkpoint blockade. Germline CDR1 reads SNHLY; CDR2 reads FYNNEI. V lost 6 bases, J lost 7 bases, and 27 bases lay in between. CDR3 length: 18 residues. This clone was seen just once. What it binds is not known. A fixed DNA input of around 0.35 ug was used per bulk PBMC sample. Generated by immunoSEQ multiplex PCR, the TCRdb table keeps only in-frame clones and is missing some. The sample has under 8,000 clones; approximately 83% are singletons. Overall study findings and caveats: It remained unknown if the driving T cell clones were melanoma-specific.

The J gene is TRBJ1-4, the V gene TRBV2; D is unresolved. The sequence was obtained from a human donor with melanoma. Some clones in this sample may be carry-over from other donors' samples. Sequencing was performed on blood, taken from a patient treated with checkpoint blockade. DNA for the CDR3: TGTGCCAGCAGCCCCGAGGGCGTCACATGGGGTCTGAGTGAAAAACTGTTTTTT. This sequence encodes CASSPEGVTWGLSEKLFF.